This T cell receptor (beta chain) was recorded in a study of blood T cells in healthy people across ages. As for the study in general: Roughly one uniquely barcoded beta molecule per two T cells was captured.

No fewer than 6.5 million PBMCs went into each sample. A J-beta primer mix and a sample-barcoded 5' primer were used in a second PCR of about 7 to 12 cycles. With 12 random nucleotides, a template-switch adaptor tagged each individual cDNA molecule. One entry per CDR3 protein results from TCRdb running MiXCR on the 5' RACE reads. The table lists about 1 million distinct CDR3 sequences, 35% to 50% of them singletons. The CDR3 is 14 residues long. V lost 0 bases and J lost 9, with 12 bases in between. Germline-derived CDR1 and CDR2 are MGHRA and YSYEKL. The sequenced sample consisted of blood. The rearrangement uses TRBV4-1 and TRBJ2-1, with D uncertain. This clonotype was sampled from a woman between 55 and 75 years old in good health. The CDR3 nucleotides are TGCGCCAGCAGCCAAGATTTCGTTCCCGGTGAGCAGTTCTTC. Encoded protein: CASSQDFVPGEQFF.